This TCR beta chain was identified during a study of blood T cell repertoires in COVID-19. The overall study: COVID-19 samples, acute and convalescent, were from the United States, Italy and Spain. PBMCs, B-cell-depleted T cells, or T cells were the source of the cDNA or gDNA that made up the material.

The repertoire was sequenced with immunoSEQ multiplex PCR; TCRdb's copy has only in-frame clones and lacks some. The sample contains 210,000 or so clones, around 90% of which appear only once. From germline, CDR1 is LNHDA and CDR2 SQIVND (reference sequence). Trimming left V 3 bases short and J 5 bases short, with 13 bases between. This CDR3 region has 14 residues. The V call is TRBV19, the J call TRBJ1-1; no definite D call. The source material was peripheral blood. This clonotype was obtained from a man between 25 and 39 years old with COVID-19, enrolled during active disease. The CDR3: CASSIWAAGTEAFF. The CDR3 region has the DNA TGTGCCAGTAGTATTTGGGCAGCGGGTACTGAAGCTTTCTTT.